The rows below give T cell receptor beta chains drawn from one sample of a study of cytomegalovirus exposure and HLA in healthy donors. Data came from immunoSEQ multiplex PCR; TCRdb stores just in-frame clones and leaves some out. This repertoire shows 150,000 to 200,000 clones, roughly 76% found once; its top ten account for roughly an eighth. Sample: PBMCs. Source of these receptors: a woman in her forties or fifties in good health and CMV-seronegative. The CDR3 runs from the conserved cysteine through the conserved F or W. The D gene is left open where the match is weak. Clone sizes are given selectively: once, few, many, or a class where the clone is expanded.

J	size	D	V	DNA	CDR3
TRBJ1-2	few	TRBD1	TRBV6-4	TGTGCCAGCAGTGCCGGGACAGGGTATGGTGGCTACACCTTC	CASSAGTGYGGYTF
TRBJ2-7	.	TRBD1	TRBV18	TGTGCCAGCTCACCAGTGGGGACAGGGGGCATGGGGCAGTACTTC	CASSPVGTGGMGQYF
TRBJ2-2	.	.	TRBV5-1	TGCGCCAGCAGCGAAAAAAGCGTGGCCGGGGAGCTGTTTTTT	CASSEKSVAGELFF
TRBJ2-1	.	TRBD2	TRBV5-1	TGCGCCAGCAGCTTGGGCGGGGGGGCTTCCTACAATGAGCAGTTCTTC	CASSLGGGASYNEQFF
TRBJ1-4	.	.	TRBV28	TGTGCCAGCAGTTTATGGCCGAATCGGGGGGGTGAAAAACTGTTTTTT	CASSLWPNRGGEKLFF
TRBJ2-7	.	TRBD1	TRBV14	TGTGCCAGCAGCCCCGGGACAGCGACCTACGAGCAGTACTTC	CASSPGTATYEQYF
TRBJ2-3	.	TRBD1	TRBV5-4	TGTGCCAGCAGATCGACAGGGGGTGGCACAGATACGCAGTATTTT	CASRSTGGGTDTQYF
TRBJ2-5	.	.	TRBV7-2	TGTGCCAGCAGCTTTGGACAGATAGAGACCCAGTACTTC	CASSFGQIETQYF
TRBJ2-7	.	.	TRBV5-5	TGTGCCAGCAGTCTCACAGGGTTCCCCTACGAGCAGTACTTC	CASSLTGFPYEQYF
TRBJ1-2	.	.	TRBV7-9	TGTGCCAGCAGCGTCAGGGAATCATACACCTATGGCTACACCTTC	CASSVRESYTYGYTF
TRBJ1-1	.	.	TRBV7-2	TGTGCCAGCAGCACCAGCACAGTTAACACTGAAGCTTTCTTT	CASSTSTVNTEAFF
TRBJ2-3	.	TRBD2	TRBV2	TGTGCCAGCAGTGAACTGCGGGGGGGAGAGACGCAGTATTTT	CASSELRGGETQYF
TRBJ1-1	.	.	TRBV19	TGTGCCAGTAGTATCTTGGCCGAACAGTCTCCAGCTTTCTTT	CASSILAEQSPAFF
TRBJ2-3	.	TRBD2	TRBV5-4	TGTGCCAGCAGCAGCGGGACTAGCGGGGCTCGGGCAGATACGCAGTATTTT	CASSSGTSGARADTQYF
TRBJ2-2	.	.	TRBV4-2	TGTGCCAGCAGCCAAGGCCGGGATTACACCGGGGAGCTGTTTTTT	CASSQGRDYTGELFF
TRBJ2-3	.	TRBD2	TRBV5-6	TGTGCCAGCACCAACCGGCTAGCGGGGAGCACAGATACGCAGTATTTT	CASTNRLAGSTDTQYF
TRBJ2-7	few	.	TRBV2	TGTGCCAGCAGTGGGGACACTGGCGAGCAGTACTTC	CASSGDTGEQYF
TRBJ2-3	.	.	TRBV10-3	TGTGCCATCAGTGAGCCAGGGAGGAGTGGCACAGATACGCAGTATTTT	CAISEPGRSGTDTQYF
TRBJ1-3	.	TRBD1	TRBV19	TGTGCCAGTAGGACAGGGGAGTCTGGAAACACCATATATTTT	CASRTGESGNTIYF
TRBJ2-1	.	.	TRBV7-9	TGTTCCTCCAGGCAGGTTGAGCAGTTCTTC	CSSRQVEQFF
TRBJ1-5	few	.	TRBV7-9	TGTGCCAGCTCAGTGTGGCAAGGCAGGGATGGCAATCAGCCCCAGCATTTT	CASSVWQGRDGNQPQHF
TRBJ1-2	.	.	TRBV7-2	TGTGCCAGCAGCTCCGGGTCCCGGGAGGGCTACACCTTC	CASSSGSREGYTF
TRBJ1-2	.	.	TRBV9	TGTGCCAGCAGCGTAGAAGTAGGAGGTTATGGCTACACCTTC	CASSVEVGGYGYTF
TRBJ2-3	.	TRBD2	TRBV6-6	TGTGCCAGCAGTTTAGCGACTAGCGGCACAGATACGCAGTATTTT	CASSLATSGTDTQYF
TRBJ2-2	.	TRBD1	TRBV29-1	TGCAGCGTTAGGGACAGGGCGAACACCGGGGAGCTGTTTTTT	CSVRDRANTGELFF
TRBJ1-5	.	TRBD1	TRBV19	TGTGCCAGTAGTACGGACAGGGGGAAGGTGGGCAATCAGCCCCAGCATTTT	CASSTDRGKVGNQPQHF
TRBJ2-1	.	TRBD2	TRBV4-3	TGCGCCAGCAGCCCCGATAGCGGGAGGGCCCTTAGCTCCTACAATGAGCAGTTCTTC	CASSPDSGRALSSYNEQFF
TRBJ2-5	.	TRBD1	TRBV11-2	TGTGCCAGCAGCTTAGTAGGGACAGGGGGAGAGACCCAGTACTTC	CASSLVGTGGETQYF
TRBJ1-5	.	.	TRBV18	TGTGCCAGCTCACCATCCGGGGGGGCGGCTACCAATCAGCCCCAGCATTTT	CASSPSGGAATNQPQHF
TRBJ1-4	.	.	TRBV7-9	TGTGCCAGCAGCAAAACCCGGGATTCCGACGAACTGTTTTTT	CASSKTRDSDELFF
TRBJ1-2	.	TRBD1	TRBV7-9	TGTGCCAGCAGCTTAGGACAGGGAAGGTATGGCTACACCTTC	CASSLGQGRYGYTF
TRBJ1-5	.	.	TRBV7-9	TGTGCCAGCAGCTCGACAGAGAGCAATCAGCCCCAGCATTTT	CASSSTESNQPQHF
TRBJ1-1	.	.	TRBV21-1	TGTGCCAGCACCGTGGACAGGGGGCGTCCATCTGAGAGTACTGAAGCTTTCTTT	CASTVDRGRPSESTEAFF
TRBJ2-4	few	TRBD2	TRBV30	TGTGCCCGAACTAGCGGGGGCGCGGGGGACATTCAGTACTTC	CARTSGGAGDIQYF
TRBJ2-5	.	TRBD2	TRBV5-1	TGCGCCAGCAGCCCCTCAGCGGGGGAGACCCAGTACTTC	CASSPSAGETQYF
TRBJ1-5	.	TRBD1	TRBV7-9	TGTGCCAGCAGCTTAGGGACAGGTACGAATCAGCCCCAGCATTTT	CASSLGTGTNQPQHF
TRBJ2-2	.	.	TRBV18	TGTGCCAGCTCACCTGTACAGTGGGTGGCCGGGGAGCTGTTTTTT	CASSPVQWVAGELFF
TRBJ2-7	.	TRBD2	TRBV27	TGTGCCAGCAGCTCTGGACTAGCGGGCTACGAGCAGTACTTC	CASSSGLAGYEQYF
TRBJ2-5	.	TRBD2	TRBV7-2	TGTGCCAGCAGCCTGGGACTAGGGAAAGAGACCCAGTACTTC	CASSLGLGKETQYF
TRBJ2-3	few	TRBD2	TRBV10-3	TGTGCCATCAGAGGGGGACTAGCGACCGCAGATACGCAGTATTTT	CAIRGGLATADTQYF
TRBJ2-1	.	TRBD2	TRBV18	TGTGCCAGCTCATTACAACTAGCGGGGGGCCGCGGTGAGCAGTTCTTC	CASSLQLAGGRGEQFF
TRBJ1-5	.	TRBD1	TRBV2	TGTGCCATTCGACAGGGGGCAGAACAGCCCCAGCATTTT	CAIRQGAEQPQHF